The rows below give T cell receptor beta chains drawn from one sample of a study of cytomegalovirus exposure and HLA in healthy donors. Clones were read by immunoSEQ multiplex PCR, and TCRdb kept only the in-frame ones, dropping some. The data show some 69,000 clones, with 96% seen just once and more than 4% held by the top ten. What was sequenced was PBMCs. Receptors were obtained from a woman under 30 in good health and CMV-seropositive. The CDR3 runs from the conserved cysteine through the conserved F or W. A D gene is named only where the DNA matches it firmly. Size is omitted from some rows. Given values are once, few, many or a class for expanded clones.

d_gene: -; j_gene: TRBJ1-5; abundance: once; v_gene: TRBV9; CDR3nt: TGTGCCAGCAGCCGAACAGGGAATAGCAATCAGCCCCAGCATTTT; CDR3aa: CASSRTGNSNQPQHF
d_gene: -; j_gene: TRBJ2-3; abundance: -; v_gene: TRBV2; CDR3nt: TGTGCCAGCAGTGAACTGAGGTTACCCACAGATACGCAGTATTTT; CDR3aa: CASSELRLPTDTQYF
d_gene: -; j_gene: TRBJ2-2; abundance: -; v_gene: TRBV29-1; CDR3nt: TGCAGCGTTGATGTTGGGCCGAACACCGGGGAGCTGTTTTTT; CDR3aa: CSVDVGPNTGELFF
d_gene: -; j_gene: TRBJ2-7; abundance: -; v_gene: TRBV2; CDR3nt: TGTGCCACCGCCAGTCAGTACGAGCAGTACTTC; CDR3aa: CATASQYEQYF
d_gene: TRBD2; j_gene: TRBJ2-1; abundance: -; v_gene: TRBV4-1; CDR3nt: TGCGCCAGCAGCCCTCGGACTAGCGGGGCTTACAATGAGCAGTTCTTC; CDR3aa: CASSPRTSGAYNEQFF
d_gene: TRBD2; j_gene: TRBJ2-5; abundance: -; v_gene: TRBV5-4; CDR3nt: TGTGCCAGCAGCTCAGGACTAGCGGGATCCGGAGAGACCCAGTACTTC; CDR3aa: CASSSGLAGSGETQYF
d_gene: -; j_gene: TRBJ2-6; abundance: -; v_gene: TRBV19; CDR3nt: TGTGCCAGTAGTTCAGGTGGGACAAATCACAGTCGGGCCAACGTCCTGACTTTC; CDR3aa: CASSSGGTNHSRANVLTF
d_gene: -; j_gene: TRBJ1-1; abundance: -; v_gene: TRBV28; CDR3nt: TGTGCCAGCAGTCCGCCCCAGGGGTTTACTGAAGCTTTCTTT; CDR3aa: CASSPPQGFTEAFF
d_gene: -; j_gene: TRBJ2-1; abundance: -; v_gene: TRBV19; CDR3nt: TGTGCCAGTAGTCGGGGAACGAGCTCCTACAATGAGCAGTTCTTC; CDR3aa: CASSRGTSSYNEQFF
d_gene: TRBD2; j_gene: TRBJ2-3; abundance: -; v_gene: TRBV28; CDR3nt: TGTGCCAGCAGCCTAGCGGAGCGTAGCACAGATACGCAGTATTTT; CDR3aa: CASSLAERSTDTQYF
d_gene: -; j_gene: TRBJ2-3; abundance: -; v_gene: TRBV5-1; CDR3nt: TGCGCCAGCAGCTTGAACCAGGCCTCAGATACGCAGTATTTT; CDR3aa: CASSLNQASDTQYF
d_gene: TRBD1; j_gene: TRBJ2-7; abundance: -; v_gene: TRBV5-1; CDR3nt: TGCGCCAGCAGACCGACAGGGAAGGGCTACGAGCAGTACTTC; CDR3aa: CASRPTGKGYEQYF
d_gene: TRBD1; j_gene: TRBJ1-2; abundance: -; v_gene: TRBV5-4; CDR3nt: TGTGCCAGCAGCGTGGAGGAGGGGGCTGGCTACACCTTC; CDR3aa: CASSVEEGAGYTF
d_gene: -; j_gene: TRBJ1-2; abundance: -; v_gene: TRBV5-4; CDR3nt: TGTGCCAGCAGCTTCAAATATGGCTACACCTTC; CDR3aa: CASSFKYGYTF
d_gene: -; j_gene: TRBJ1-4; abundance: -; v_gene: TRBV15; CDR3nt: TGTGCCACCAGCAGAGCCTTTGGACAGACGCTAAATGAAAAACTGTTTTTT; CDR3aa: CATSRAFGQTLNEKLFF
d_gene: -; j_gene: TRBJ1-4; abundance: -; v_gene: TRBV28; CDR3nt: TGTGCCAGCAGTTTACTACAGGCTACAACTAATGAAAAACTGTTTTTT; CDR3aa: CASSLLQATTNEKLFF
d_gene: TRBD1; j_gene: TRBJ2-7; abundance: -; v_gene: TRBV5-1; CDR3nt: TGCGCCAGCAGTTCTAGTCCGGGACAGGGAGTCCACGAGCAGTACTTC; CDR3aa: CASSSSPGQGVHEQYF
d_gene: -; j_gene: TRBJ2-1; abundance: -; v_gene: TRBV7-9; CDR3nt: TGTGCCAGCAGCCCCGGCCCAGCGTGGGACAATGAGCAGTTCTTC; CDR3aa: CASSPGPAWDNEQFF
d_gene: TRBD1; j_gene: TRBJ2-7; abundance: -; v_gene: TRBV6-5; CDR3nt: TGTGCCAGCAGTCCGCTTGGGGACAGGGACTACGAGCAGTACTTC; CDR3aa: CASSPLGDRDYEQYF
d_gene: TRBD2; j_gene: TRBJ2-5; abundance: -; v_gene: TRBV7-3; CDR3nt: TGTGCCAGCAGCCGGACTAGCCAAGAGACCCAGTACTTC; CDR3aa: CASSRTSQETQYF
d_gene: TRBD2; j_gene: TRBJ2-7; abundance: -; v_gene: TRBV5-5; CDR3nt: TGTGCCAGCAGCTCGTCGGTGGGGGGGGCCTACGAGCAGTACTTC; CDR3aa: CASSSSVGGAYEQYF
d_gene: TRBD2; j_gene: TRBJ2-1; abundance: -; v_gene: TRBV19; CDR3nt: TGTGCCAGTAGATCTAGCGGGATTAATGAGCAGTTCTTC; CDR3aa: CASRSSGINEQFF
d_gene: TRBD1; j_gene: TRBJ1-1; abundance: once; v_gene: TRBV5-4; CDR3nt: TGTGCCAGCAGTTTTACTTACGGGACAGCTAACACTGAAGCTTTCTTT; CDR3aa: CASSFTYGTANTEAFF
d_gene: -; j_gene: TRBJ2-5; abundance: few; v_gene: TRBV5-6; CDR3nt: TGTGCCAGCAGCTTGGAAATGAGAATCGAGACCCAGTACTTC; CDR3aa: CASSLEMRIETQYF
d_gene: -; j_gene: TRBJ2-1; abundance: once; v_gene: TRBV27; CDR3nt: TGTGCCAGCAGTTTATCCTCACTAGCTCCCAGGGCGAATGAGCAGTTCTTC; CDR3aa: CASSLSSLAPRANEQFF
d_gene: TRBD1; j_gene: TRBJ1-1; abundance: -; v_gene: TRBV30; CDR3nt: TGTGCCTGGAGTCCTCACGGGGTGGGACAGGGGAAGAGTTCTGAAGCTTTCTTT; CDR3aa: CAWSPHGVGQGKSSEAFF
d_gene: -; j_gene: TRBJ1-1; abundance: -; v_gene: TRBV6-6; CDR3nt: TGTGCCAGCACCGCCCATCAGGAGAACACTGAAGCTTTCTTT; CDR3aa: CASTAHQENTEAFF
d_gene: TRBD2; j_gene: TRBJ2-7; abundance: -; v_gene: TRBV11-2; CDR3nt: TGTGCCAGCAGCTTAACTAGCGGGGCCTACGAGCAGTACTTC; CDR3aa: CASSLTSGAYEQYF
d_gene: -; j_gene: TRBJ1-5; abundance: once; v_gene: TRBV28; CDR3nt: TGTGCCGGAGGCCATCAGCCCCAGCATTTT; CDR3aa: CAGGHQPQHF
d_gene: -; j_gene: TRBJ2-7; abundance: once; v_gene: TRBV7-2; CDR3nt: TGTGCCAGCAGCTTGGCGGTTACCTACGAGCAGTACTTC; CDR3aa: CASSLAVTYEQYF
d_gene: -; j_gene: TRBJ2-7; abundance: -; v_gene: TRBV15; CDR3nt: TGTGCCACCAGCAGAGATATCGGCCCCGCGGGCGAGCAGTACTTC; CDR3aa: CATSRDIGPAGEQYF
d_gene: TRBD2; j_gene: TRBJ2-5; abundance: -; v_gene: TRBV19; CDR3nt: TGTGCCAGTAGTAGCGGGAGGGCTCTGGAGACCCAGTACTTC; CDR3aa: CASSSGRALETQYF
d_gene: TRBD2; j_gene: TRBJ2-7; abundance: -; v_gene: TRBV6-1; CDR3nt: TGTGCCAGCAGCGCACCTAGCGGGATCTCCTACGAGCAGTACTTC; CDR3aa: CASSAPSGISYEQYF
d_gene: TRBD2; j_gene: TRBJ2-1; abundance: -; v_gene: TRBV4-3; CDR3nt: TGCGCCAGCAGCCGTTCCGAAGGGACTAGCGGATACAATGAGCAGTTCTTC; CDR3aa: CASSRSEGTSGYNEQFF
d_gene: -; j_gene: TRBJ1-1; abundance: -; v_gene: TRBV6-1; CDR3nt: TGTGCCAGCAGTTCCTCGCGGAGGACTGAAGCTTTCTTT; CDR3aa: CASSSSRRTEAFF
d_gene: -; j_gene: TRBJ2-1; abundance: -; v_gene: TRBV7-2; CDR3nt: TGTGCCAGCAGCTTAGGCGGGATCAACAATGAGCAGTTCTTC; CDR3aa: CASSLGGINNEQFF
d_gene: TRBD2; j_gene: TRBJ2-7; abundance: once; v_gene: TRBV7-9; CDR3nt: TGTGCCAGCAGCTTGTTACTAGCGGGGAGCAACTACGAGCAGTACTTC; CDR3aa: CASSLLLAGSNYEQYF
d_gene: TRBD2; j_gene: TRBJ2-7; abundance: -; v_gene: TRBV4-3; CDR3nt: TGCGCCAGCAGCCAAGAGGTAGCGGGGATAACCTACGAGCAGTACTTC; CDR3aa: CASSQEVAGITYEQYF
d_gene: -; j_gene: TRBJ2-1; abundance: -; v_gene: TRBV28; CDR3nt: TGTGCCAGCAGTTTACGTAACAGGAAAAACAATGAGCAGTTCTTC; CDR3aa: CASSLRNRKNNEQFF
d_gene: -; j_gene: TRBJ2-7; abundance: -; v_gene: TRBV11-2; CDR3nt: TGTGCCAGCAGCTTAGACCTGGCTAGCTCTTACGAGCAGTACTTC; CDR3aa: CASSLDLASSYEQYF
d_gene: -; j_gene: TRBJ2-7; abundance: -; v_gene: TRBV9; CDR3nt: TGTGCCAGCAGCTTCCGAGCAGAGGGGGTCGAGCAGTACTTC; CDR3aa: CASSFRAEGVEQYF
d_gene: TRBD2; j_gene: TRBJ2-1; abundance: -; v_gene: TRBV5-8; CDR3nt: TGTGCCAGCAGCTTGGCCGGGACTAGTAGGCACAATGAGCAGTTCTTC; CDR3aa: CASSLAGTSRHNEQFF
d_gene: TRBD1; j_gene: TRBJ2-2; abundance: -; v_gene: TRBV6-4; CDR3nt: TGTGCCAGCAGCTACAGGGGTATAGGCACCGGGGAGCTGTTTTTT; CDR3aa: CASSYRGIGTGELFF
d_gene: -; j_gene: TRBJ2-7; abundance: -; v_gene: TRBV6-1; CDR3nt: TGTGCCAGCAGCGAGACAGACCCAGCCTACGAGCAGTACTTC; CDR3aa: CASSETDPAYEQYF
d_gene: -; j_gene: TRBJ2-5; abundance: -; v_gene: TRBV9; CDR3nt: TGTGCCAGCAGCGTAGGAGCTCATGAGGAGGAGACCCAGTACTTC; CDR3aa: CASSVGAHEEETQYF
d_gene: TRBD2; j_gene: TRBJ2-3; abundance: -; v_gene: TRBV9; CDR3nt: TGTGCCAGCAGCCCAGGGACTAGCGGGAGGATCACAGATACGCAGTATTTT; CDR3aa: CASSPGTSGRITDTQYF
d_gene: TRBD2; j_gene: TRBJ2-5; abundance: -; v_gene: TRBV15; CDR3nt: TGTGCCACCAGCAGAGGGGGGGGACTAGAGACCCAGTACTTC; CDR3aa: CATSRGGGLETQYF
d_gene: -; j_gene: TRBJ1-5; abundance: -; v_gene: TRBV7-2; CDR3nt: TGTGCCAGCAGCGCAGTTAGCAATCAGCCCCAGCATTTT; CDR3aa: CASSAVSNQPQHF
d_gene: -; j_gene: TRBJ2-5; abundance: -; v_gene: TRBV4-3; CDR3nt: TGCGCCAGCAGCCAAGACTTATACGGAGAGACCCAGTACTTC; CDR3aa: CASSQDLYGETQYF
d_gene: -; j_gene: TRBJ1-4; abundance: -; v_gene: TRBV28; CDR3nt: TGTGCCAGCAGTTCAAGGGGGAACCCCGAAAAACTGTTTTTT; CDR3aa: CASSSRGNPEKLFF
d_gene: -; j_gene: TRBJ1-1; abundance: -; v_gene: TRBV28; CDR3nt: TGTGCCAGCAGTTTAATCTCGGGTAACACTGAAGCTTTCTTT; CDR3aa: CASSLISGNTEAFF
d_gene: TRBD1; j_gene: TRBJ1-4; abundance: -; v_gene: TRBV11-3; CDR3nt: TGTGCCAGCAGCCATAGGACAGGGGGAACTAATGAAAAACTGTTTTTT; CDR3aa: CASSHRTGGTNEKLFF
d_gene: -; j_gene: TRBJ2-1; abundance: -; v_gene: TRBV29-1; CDR3nt: TGCAGCGTTGAAGATACGGGTAAGGGGGAGCAGTTCTTC; CDR3aa: CSVEDTGKGEQFF
d_gene: TRBD2; j_gene: TRBJ2-1; abundance: -; v_gene: TRBV7-9; CDR3nt: TGTGCCAGCAGCTTAGAAATCCGTGGACTAGCGGTGCTCAATGAGCAGTTCTTC; CDR3aa: CASSLEIRGLAVLNEQFF
d_gene: -; j_gene: TRBJ2-1; abundance: -; v_gene: TRBV30; CDR3nt: TGTGCCCGAGGACAGATTAATGAGCAGTTCTTC; CDR3aa: CARGQINEQFF
d_gene: -; j_gene: TRBJ1-1; abundance: -; v_gene: TRBV5-5; CDR3nt: TGTGCCAGCAGCTCTCATGACAGGAACACTGAAGCTTTCTTT; CDR3aa: CASSSHDRNTEAFF
d_gene: -; j_gene: TRBJ2-1; abundance: -; v_gene: TRBV9; CDR3nt: TGTGCCAGCAGCGTAGATCCGAGAAAGTACAATGAGCAGTTCTTC; CDR3aa: CASSVDPRKYNEQFF